Listed below are T cell receptor beta chains from one sample, sequenced in a study of T cell clones after liver transplantation. Some clones are missing from TCRdb's copy, which holds only in-frame ones; the method was immunoSEQ multiplex PCR. The profile shows some 75,000 clones, 75% to 90% of them singletons. The sample in question was CD4+ T cells from blood, obtained before liver transplant. These receptors were obtained from a human donor who received a liver transplant. The CDR3 runs from the conserved cysteine through the conserved F or W. The order of the fields is clone size, J gene, V gene, D gene, CDR3 protein, CDR3 DNA. A D gene is named only where the DNA matches it firmly. Only some rows state a clone size, as once, few, many or a class for expanded clones.

size: NA
J: TRBJ2-7
V: TRBV5-1
D: TRBD2
CDR3: CASSLAGLAGDYEQYF
DNA: TGCGCCAGCAGCTTGGCCGGACTAGCGGGAGACTACGAGCAGTACTTC

size: NA
J: TRBJ2-2
V: TRBV27
D: NA
CDR3: CASSLSSSGNTGELFF
DNA: TGTGCCAGCAGTTTATCGAGTAGCGGGAACACCGGGGAGCTGTTTTTT

size: NA
J: TRBJ2-7
V: TRBV20-1
D: NA
CDR3: CSALNYEQYF
DNA: TGCAGTGCTTTAAACTACGAGCAGTACTTC

size: NA
J: TRBJ2-5
V: TRBV28
D: TRBD1
CDR3: CASSLSAGTGKGADF
DNA: TGTGCCAGCAGTCTCTCAGCCGGGACAGGGAAAGGGGCGGACTTC

size: few
J: TRBJ1-2
V: TRBV27
D: TRBD1
CDR3: CASSSQTGKGYTF
DNA: TGTGCCAGCAGTTCCCAGACAGGGAAGGGCTACACCTTC

size: once
J: TRBJ2-1
V: TRBV5-1
D: TRBD1
CDR3: CASSLTGVRYNEQFF
DNA: TGCGCCAGCAGCCTAACAGGGGTCCGCTACAATGAGCAGTTCTTC

size: NA
J: TRBJ1-4
V: TRBV28
D: TRBD1
CDR3: CASRDRGQEKLFF
DNA: TGTGCCAGCAGGGACAGGGGGCAAGAAAAACTGTTTTTT

size: NA
J: TRBJ2-1
V: TRBV18
D: NA
CDR3: CASSPPLLRVNEQFF
DNA: TGTGCCAGCTCACCACCACTCCTCAGAGTGAATGAGCAGTTCTTC

size: NA
J: TRBJ2-7
V: TRBV2
D: NA
CDR3: CASSPTFPSSYEQYF
DNA: TGTGCCAGCAGCCCGACATTCCCCAGCTCCTACGAGCAGTACTTC

size: NA
J: TRBJ1-1
V: TRBV7-2
D: NA
CDR3: CASSSTGYQAFF
DNA: TGTGCCAGCAGCTCAACAGGGTATCAAGCTTTCTTT

size: NA
J: TRBJ2-1
V: TRBV7-3
D: TRBD1
CDR3: CASSLTREQGGYNEQFF
DNA: TGTGCCAGCAGCTTAACTAGGGAACAGGGGGGATACAATGAGCAGTTCTTC

size: NA
J: TRBJ2-5
V: TRBV7-2
D: TRBD1
CDR3: CASSLRNRGGGETQYF
DNA: TGTGCCAGCAGCTTACGGAACAGGGGTGGTGGAGAGACCCAGTACTTC

size: NA
J: TRBJ2-7
V: TRBV19
D: NA
CDR3: CASSIVLGLASPYEQYF
DNA: TGTGCCAGTAGTATCGTTCTGGGGCTAGCGTCTCCCTACGAGCAGTACTTC

size: NA
J: TRBJ1-2
V: TRBV28
D: NA
CDR3: CASIHGKRKATYGYTF
DNA: TGTGCCAGCATCCACGGAAAACGTAAAGCTACCTATGGCTACACCTTC

size: NA
J: TRBJ2-5
V: TRBV18
D: NA
CDR3: CASLRDGGFQETQYF
DNA: TGTGCCAGCCTCCGGGACGGAGGATTCCAAGAGACCCAGTACTTC

size: medium-sized
J: TRBJ1-5
V: TRBV29-1
D: NA
CDR3: CSVGIGSAGTEPQHF
DNA: TGCAGCGTTGGAATAGGGAGCGCGGGGACTGAGCCCCAGCATTTT

size: NA
J: TRBJ2-1
V: TRBV7-8
D: TRBD2
CDR3: CASSSEGLAAYNEQFF
DNA: TGTGCCAGCAGCTCCGAAGGACTAGCGGCCTACAATGAGCAGTTCTTC

size: NA
J: TRBJ2-3
V: TRBV28
D: NA
CDR3: CASSLYRHTDTQYF
DNA: TGTGCCAGCAGTTTATACCGCCACACAGATACGCAGTATTTT

size: few
J: TRBJ2-2
V: TRBV30
D: NA
CDR3: CAWSGAGTGKLVSGELFF
DNA: TGTGCCTGGAGCGGGGCGGGGACTGGAAAATTGGTATCCGGGGAGCTGTTTTTT

size: NA
J: TRBJ2-5
V: TRBV5-1
D: NA
CDR3: CASSLAGKETQYF
DNA: TGCGCCAGCAGCTTGGCAGGCAAGGAGACCCAGTACTTC

size: NA
J: TRBJ1-1
V: TRBV11-3
D: NA
CDR3: CASSLRSNTEAFF
DNA: TGTGCCAGCAGCCTCCGATCGAACACTGAAGCTTTCTTT

size: NA
J: TRBJ2-2
V: TRBV9
D: NA
CDR3: CASNQGLDTGELFF
DNA: TGTGCCAGCAACCAAGGGTTAGACACCGGGGAGCTGTTTTTT

size: NA
J: TRBJ2-2
V: TRBV5-4
D: NA
CDR3: CASSFLETGKLFF
DNA: TGTGCCAGCAGCTTCCTGGAAACCGGGAAGCTGTTTTTT

size: NA
J: TRBJ2-1
V: TRBV28
D: TRBD2
CDR3: CASSLFPSGTSYNEQFF
DNA: TGTGCCAGCAGTTTATTTCCTAGCGGGACATCCTACAATGAGCAGTTCTTC

size: NA
J: TRBJ2-3
V: TRBV15
D: NA
CDR3: CATSRDRGRVTPDTQYF
DNA: TGTGCCACCAGCAGAGATAGGGGCAGGGTGACTCCAGATACGCAGTATTTT

size: NA
J: TRBJ2-3
V: TRBV6-5
D: NA
CDR3: CASSEGGTQYF
DNA: TGTGCCAGCTCGGAAGGAGGGACGCAGTATTTT

size: NA
J: TRBJ2-1
V: TRBV9
D: NA
CDR3: CASSVEAWSNEQFF
DNA: TGTGCCAGCAGCGTAGAGGCTTGGTCCAATGAGCAGTTCTTC

size: NA
J: TRBJ2-7
V: TRBV19
D: NA
CDR3: CASSTARPPGEQYF
DNA: TGTGCCAGTAGTACCGCAAGGCCCCCAGGAGAGCAGTACTTC

size: NA
J: TRBJ1-1
V: TRBV7-2
D: NA
CDR3: CASSLEREAEAFF
DNA: TGTGCCAGCAGCTTAGAGAGGGAGGCTGAAGCTTTCTTT

size: NA
J: TRBJ1-1
V: TRBV6-1
D: TRBD1
CDR3: CASSADRGNTEAFF
DNA: TGTGCCAGCAGTGCGGACAGGGGGAACACTGAAGCTTTCTTT

size: NA
J: TRBJ1-3
V: TRBV5-5
D: NA
CDR3: CASSSGSSGNTIYF
DNA: TGTGCCAGCAGCTCGGGCAGCTCTGGAAACACCATATATTTT

size: NA
J: TRBJ1-1
V: TRBV14
D: NA
CDR3: CASSQEISGRAEAFF
DNA: TGTGCCAGCAGCCAAGAGATAAGTGGGAGGGCCGAAGCTTTCTTT

size: NA
J: TRBJ2-1
V: TRBV5-8
D: TRBD2
CDR3: CASSLVLPTSGRPNEQFF
DNA: TGTGCCAGCAGCTTGGTTCTTCCTACTAGCGGGAGACCCAATGAGCAGTTCTTC

size: NA
J: TRBJ2-1
V: TRBV7-8
D: TRBD1
CDR3: CASSPRPGTGLAYNEQFF
DNA: TGTGCCAGCAGCCCGCGTCCCGGGACAGGGTTGGCCTACAATGAGCAGTTCTTC

size: NA
J: TRBJ1-5
V: TRBV7-8
D: NA
CDR3: CASSPWTASGSNQPQHF
DNA: TGTGCCAGCAGCCCTTGGACAGCCAGTGGGTCCAATCAGCCCCAGCATTTT

size: NA
J: TRBJ2-5
V: TRBV14
D: NA
CDR3: CASSQETAPGKETQYF
DNA: TGTGCCAGCAGCCAAGAGACTGCCCCAGGGAAAGAGACCCAGTACTTC

size: NA
J: TRBJ2-1
V: TRBV7-8
D: NA
CDR3: CASSLGGIKGSARVNEQFF
DNA: TGTGCCAGCAGCTTAGGGGGGATCAAAGGTTCGGCCAGGGTCAATGAGCAGTTCTTC

size: NA
J: TRBJ2-3
V: TRBV11-2
D: NA
CDR3: CASSLDGRGSTDTQYF
DNA: TGTGCCAGCAGCTTAGATGGACGGGGTAGCACAGATACGCAGTATTTT

size: NA
J: TRBJ2-3
V: TRBV2
D: TRBD2
CDR3: CASSGLAGGPTSTDTQYF
DNA: TGTGCCAGCAGCGGCCTAGCGGGAGGGCCTACTAGCACAGATACGCAGTATTTT

size: NA
J: TRBJ2-1
V: TRBV15
D: TRBD2
CDR3: CATSSRGVTGYNEQFF
DNA: TGTGCCACCAGCTCCCGGGGGGTGACGGGATACAATGAGCAGTTCTTC

size: NA
J: TRBJ1-5
V: TRBV28
D: NA
CDR3: CASSYMGPKWQPQHF
DNA: TGTGCCAGCAGTTACATGGGCCCGAAGTGGCAGCCCCAGCATTTT

size: NA
J: TRBJ1-1
V: TRBV10-3
D: TRBD1
CDR3: CAISPTFGQGMTEAFF
DNA: TGTGCCATCAGTCCTACATTCGGACAGGGTATGACTGAAGCTTTCTTT

size: NA
J: TRBJ2-1
V: TRBV5-1
D: NA
CDR3: CASTVQGGYNEQFF
DNA: TGCGCCAGCACTGTTCAGGGGGGCTACAATGAGCAGTTCTTC

size: NA
J: TRBJ1-1
V: TRBV14
D: NA
CDR3: CASTRDGLTEAFF
DNA: TGTGCCAGCACCAGGGATGGTCTCACTGAAGCTTTCTTT

size: NA
J: TRBJ2-1
V: TRBV5-1
D: TRBD1
CDR3: CASSSGDRVNEQFF
DNA: TGCGCCAGCAGCTCGGGGGACAGGGTCAATGAGCAGTTCTTC

size: NA
J: TRBJ1-2
V: TRBV6-5
D: NA
CDR3: CASSPRQGFYGYTF
DNA: TGTGCCAGCAGTCCACGCCAAGGGTTCTATGGCTACACCTTC

size: NA
J: TRBJ2-5
V: TRBV9
D: NA
CDR3: CASSVSSANQETQYF
DNA: TGTGCCAGCAGCGTATCTTCAGCCAACCAAGAGACCCAGTACTTC

size: NA
J: TRBJ1-2
V: TRBV28
D: NA
CDR3: CASSPRRINYGYTF
DNA: TGTGCCAGCAGTCCCAGGAGGATTAACTATGGCTACACCTTC

size: medium-sized
J: TRBJ2-7
V: TRBV28
D: NA
CDR3: CASSWGRGFSYEQYF
DNA: TGTGCCAGCAGTTGGGGGAGGGGGTTTTCCTACGAGCAGTACTTC